This T cell receptor beta chain was captured in a study of cytomegalovirus exposure and HLA in healthy donors. The study ran its PCR with 60 Vbeta and 13 Jbeta primers. Sequencing used immunoSEQ multiplex PCR; TCRdb keeps in-frame clones, though not all of them. The table records fewer than 150,000 clones, roughly 76% of them present only once. Trimming removed 4 bases at V and 5 bases at J, with 14 bases between. CDR3 size: 14 residues. Looked up from germline, CDR1 is MGHDK and CDR2 is SYGVNS. Specimen: PBMCs. The V gene is TRBV25-1, the J gene TRBJ2-5, with D unclear. This clonotype was sampled from a young man in good health and CMV-seronegative. The CDR3 reads CASSVVTIGETQYF. CDR3 nucleotide sequence: TGTGCCAGCAGTGTCGTGACCATCGGGGAGACCCAGTACTTC.